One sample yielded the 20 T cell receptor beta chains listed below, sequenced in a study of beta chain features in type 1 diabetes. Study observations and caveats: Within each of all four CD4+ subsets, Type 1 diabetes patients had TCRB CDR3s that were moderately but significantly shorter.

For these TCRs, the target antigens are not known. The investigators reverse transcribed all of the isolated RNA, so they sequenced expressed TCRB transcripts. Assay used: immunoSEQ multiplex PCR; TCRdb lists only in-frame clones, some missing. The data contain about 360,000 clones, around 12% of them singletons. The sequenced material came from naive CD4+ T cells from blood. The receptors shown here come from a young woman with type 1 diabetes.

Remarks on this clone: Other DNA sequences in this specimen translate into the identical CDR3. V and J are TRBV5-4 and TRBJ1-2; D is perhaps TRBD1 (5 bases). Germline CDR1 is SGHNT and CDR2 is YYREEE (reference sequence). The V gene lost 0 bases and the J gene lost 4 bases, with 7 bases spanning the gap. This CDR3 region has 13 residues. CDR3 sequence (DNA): TGTGCCAGCAGCTTGGCCGGGGGCTATGGCTACACCTTC. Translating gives CASSLAGGYGYTF.

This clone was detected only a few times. CDR3 nucleotide sequence: TGCGCCAGCAGCGTGGGACTAGCGGGGGACCACCAGTACTTC. Translated: CASSVGLAGDHQYF. This chain uses TRBV5-1 with TRBJ2-5; TRBD2 agrees at 14 bases. Germline loops: CDR1 SGHRS, CDR2 YFSETQ. The V and J ends lost 4 bases and 10 bases, in that order; junction bases with no gene match: 6. The CDR3 length is 14 residues.

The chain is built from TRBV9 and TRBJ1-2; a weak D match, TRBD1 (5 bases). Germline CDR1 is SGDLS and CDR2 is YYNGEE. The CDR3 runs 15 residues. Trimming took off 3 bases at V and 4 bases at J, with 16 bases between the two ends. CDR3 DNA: TGTGCCAGCAGCGACCCGAGACAGCCGTTCTATGGCTACACCTTC. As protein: CASSDPRQPFYGYTF.

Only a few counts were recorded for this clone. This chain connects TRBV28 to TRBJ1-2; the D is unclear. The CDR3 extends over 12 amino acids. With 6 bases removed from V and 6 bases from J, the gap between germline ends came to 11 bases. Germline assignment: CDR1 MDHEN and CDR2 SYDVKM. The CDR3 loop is CASRWTGDGYTF. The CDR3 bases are TGTGCCAGCAGATGGACTGGGGATGGCTACACCTTC.

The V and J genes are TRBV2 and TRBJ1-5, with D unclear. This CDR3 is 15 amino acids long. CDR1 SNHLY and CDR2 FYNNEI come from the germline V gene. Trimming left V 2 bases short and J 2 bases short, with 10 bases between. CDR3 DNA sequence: TGTGCCAGCAGTGAACTTATGGCAGGCAATCAGCCCCAGCATTTT. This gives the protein CASSELMAGNQPQHF.

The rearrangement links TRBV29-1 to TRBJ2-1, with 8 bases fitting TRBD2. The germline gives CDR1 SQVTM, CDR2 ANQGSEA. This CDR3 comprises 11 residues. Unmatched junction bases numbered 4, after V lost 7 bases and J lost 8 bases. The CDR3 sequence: CSGSGMYEQFF. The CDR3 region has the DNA TGCAGCGGTAGCGGGATGTATGAGCAGTTCTTC.

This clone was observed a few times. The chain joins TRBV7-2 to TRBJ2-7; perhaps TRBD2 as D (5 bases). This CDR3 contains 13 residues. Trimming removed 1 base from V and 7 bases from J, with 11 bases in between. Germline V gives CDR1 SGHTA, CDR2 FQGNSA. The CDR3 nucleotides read TGTGCCAGCAGCTTAGATCCGGGGTGGGAGCAGTACTTC. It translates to CASSLDPGWEQYF.

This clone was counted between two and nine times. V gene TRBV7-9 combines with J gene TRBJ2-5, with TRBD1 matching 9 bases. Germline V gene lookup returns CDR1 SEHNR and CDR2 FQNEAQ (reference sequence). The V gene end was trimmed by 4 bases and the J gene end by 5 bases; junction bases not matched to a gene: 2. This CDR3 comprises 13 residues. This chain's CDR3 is CASSWTGEETQYF. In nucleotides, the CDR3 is TGTGCCAGCAGCTGGACAGGGGAGGAGACCCAGTACTTC. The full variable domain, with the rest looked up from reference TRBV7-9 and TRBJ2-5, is DTGVSQNPRHKITKRGQNVTFRCDPISEHNRLYWYRQTLGQGPEFLTYFQNEAQLEKSRLLSDRFSAERPKGSFSTLEIQRTEQGDSAMYLCASSWTGEETQYFGPGTRLLVL.

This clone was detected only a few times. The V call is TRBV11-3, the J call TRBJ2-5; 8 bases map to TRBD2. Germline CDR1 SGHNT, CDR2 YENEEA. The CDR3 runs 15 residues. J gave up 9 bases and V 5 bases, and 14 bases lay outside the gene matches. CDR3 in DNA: TGTGCCAGCAGCCGGGGGGGAGGGGAGCCGACTCCCCAGTACTTC. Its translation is CASSRGGGEPTPQYF.

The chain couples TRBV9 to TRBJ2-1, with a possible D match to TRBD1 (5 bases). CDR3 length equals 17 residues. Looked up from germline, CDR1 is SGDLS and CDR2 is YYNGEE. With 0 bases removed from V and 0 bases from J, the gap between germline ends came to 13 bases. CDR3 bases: TGTGCCAGCAGCGTAGCCGACCCTCAGGGCTCCTACAATGAGCAGTTCTTC. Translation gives CASSVADPQGSYNEQFF.

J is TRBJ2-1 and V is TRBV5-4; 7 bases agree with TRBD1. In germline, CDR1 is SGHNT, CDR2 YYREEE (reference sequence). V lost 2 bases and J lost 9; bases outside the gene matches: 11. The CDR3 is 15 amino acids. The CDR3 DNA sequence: TGTGCCAGCAGCTTAGTCGGAAGGGGGCCGGTTGAGCAGTTCTTC. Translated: CASSLVGRGPVEQFF.

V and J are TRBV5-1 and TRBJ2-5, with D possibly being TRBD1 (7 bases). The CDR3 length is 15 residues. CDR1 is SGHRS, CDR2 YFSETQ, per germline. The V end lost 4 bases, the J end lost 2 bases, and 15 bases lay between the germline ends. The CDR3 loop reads CASSGGTVRQETQYF. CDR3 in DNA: TGCGCCAGCAGCGGAGGGACAGTTCGTCAAGAGACCCAGTACTTC.

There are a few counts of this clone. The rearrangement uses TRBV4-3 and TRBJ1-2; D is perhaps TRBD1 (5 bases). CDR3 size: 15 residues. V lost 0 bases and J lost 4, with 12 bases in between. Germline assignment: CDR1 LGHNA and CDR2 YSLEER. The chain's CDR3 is CASSQEGVGVYGYTF. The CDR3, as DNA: TGCGCCAGCAGCCAAGAAGGGGTCGGAGTCTATGGCTACACCTTC.

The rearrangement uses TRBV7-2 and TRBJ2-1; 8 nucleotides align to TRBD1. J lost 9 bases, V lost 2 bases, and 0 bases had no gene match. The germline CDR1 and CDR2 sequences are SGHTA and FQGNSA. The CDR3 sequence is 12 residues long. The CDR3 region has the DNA TGTGCCAGCAGCTTACAGGGGGCTGAGCAGTTCTTC. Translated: CASSLQGAEQFF. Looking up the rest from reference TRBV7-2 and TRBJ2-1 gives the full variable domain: GAGVSQSPSNKVTEKGKDVELRCDPISGHTALYWYRQSLGQGLEFLIYFQGNSAPDKSGLPSDRFSAERTGGSVSTLTIQRTQQEDSAVYLCASSLQGAEQFFGPGTRLTVL.

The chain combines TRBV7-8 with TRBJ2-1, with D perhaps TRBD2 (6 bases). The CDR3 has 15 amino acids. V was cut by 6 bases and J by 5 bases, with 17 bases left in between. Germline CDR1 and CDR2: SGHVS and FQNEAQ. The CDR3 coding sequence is TGTGCCAGCAGGAAGGATGCGGGGCGGGACAATGAGCAGTTCTTC. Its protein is CASRKDAGRDNEQFF.

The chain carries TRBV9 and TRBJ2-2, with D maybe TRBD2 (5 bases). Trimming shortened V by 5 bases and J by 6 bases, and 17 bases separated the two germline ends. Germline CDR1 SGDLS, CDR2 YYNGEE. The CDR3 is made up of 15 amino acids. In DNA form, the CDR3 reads TGTGCCAGCAGTCCCCTGCGAGGGTCCCCCGGGGAGCTGTTTTTT. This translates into CASSPLRGSPGELFF.

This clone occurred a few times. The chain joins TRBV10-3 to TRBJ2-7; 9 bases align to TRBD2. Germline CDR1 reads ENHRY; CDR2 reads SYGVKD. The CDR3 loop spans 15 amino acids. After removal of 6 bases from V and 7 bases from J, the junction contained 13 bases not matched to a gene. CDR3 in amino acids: CAIRPSAGGGIEQYF. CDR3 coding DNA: TGTGCCATCAGGCCTTCGGCGGGAGGGGGGATTGAGCAGTACTTC.

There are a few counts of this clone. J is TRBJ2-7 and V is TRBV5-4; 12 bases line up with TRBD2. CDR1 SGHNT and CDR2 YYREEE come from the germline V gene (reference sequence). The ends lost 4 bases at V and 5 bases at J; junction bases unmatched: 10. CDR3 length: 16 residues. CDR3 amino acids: CASSKPGTSGLNEQYF. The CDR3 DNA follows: TGTGCCAGCAGCAAACCGGGGACTAGCGGGCTGAACGAGCAGTACTTC.

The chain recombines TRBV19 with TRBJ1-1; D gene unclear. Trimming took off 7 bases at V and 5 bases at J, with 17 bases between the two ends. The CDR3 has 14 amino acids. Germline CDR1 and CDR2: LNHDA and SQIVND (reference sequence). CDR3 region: CASNNPWPGTEAFF. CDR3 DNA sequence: TGTGCCAGTAACAACCCCTGGCCCGGGACTGAAGCTTTCTTT.

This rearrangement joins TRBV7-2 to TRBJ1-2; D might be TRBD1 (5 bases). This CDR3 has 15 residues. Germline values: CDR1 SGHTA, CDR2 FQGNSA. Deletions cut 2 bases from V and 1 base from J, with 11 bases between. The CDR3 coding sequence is TGTGCCAGCAGCTTAAACGTGGGGGGTAACTATGGCTACACCTTC. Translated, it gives CASSLNVGGNYGYTF. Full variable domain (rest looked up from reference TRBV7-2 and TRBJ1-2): GAGVSQSPSNKVTEKGKDVELRCDPISGHTALYWYRQSLGQGLEFLIYFQGNSAPDKSGLPSDRFSAERTGGSVSTLTIQRTQQEDSAVYLCASSLNVGGNYGYTFGSGTRLTVV.